This TCR beta chain was sequenced during a study of blood T cell repertoires in COVID-19. Study-wide context: Samples taken during acute and convalescent COVID-19 were collected in the United States, Italy and Spain. The analysed material was cDNA or gDNA that came from T cells, B-cell-depleted T cells, or PBMCs.

Germline CDR1 is GTSNPN and CDR2 is SVGIG (reference sequence). The CDR3 extends over 14 amino acids. V lost 2 bases and J lost 0, with 8 bases in between. The repertoire was sequenced with immunoSEQ multiplex PCR; TCRdb's copy has only in-frame clones and lacks some. The sample holds almost 45,000 clones, about 70% seen once. This receptor was identified in a man aged 80 or over with acute or convalescent COVID-19. V is TRBV30 and J is TRBJ1-5, with TRBD1 as a possible D gene (6 bases). The sample was peripheral blood. The CDR3: CAWSRDTSNQPQHF. In DNA form, the CDR3 reads TGTGCCTGGAGTAGGGACACTAGCAATCAGCCCCAGCATTTT. Drawing the rest from reference TRBV30 and TRBJ1-5, the complete variable domain is SQTIHQWPATLVQPVGSPLSLECTVEGTSNPNLYWYRQAAGRGLQLLFYSVGIGQISSEVPQNLSASRPQDRQFILSSKKLLLSDSGFYLCAWSRDTSNQPQHFGDGTRLSIL.